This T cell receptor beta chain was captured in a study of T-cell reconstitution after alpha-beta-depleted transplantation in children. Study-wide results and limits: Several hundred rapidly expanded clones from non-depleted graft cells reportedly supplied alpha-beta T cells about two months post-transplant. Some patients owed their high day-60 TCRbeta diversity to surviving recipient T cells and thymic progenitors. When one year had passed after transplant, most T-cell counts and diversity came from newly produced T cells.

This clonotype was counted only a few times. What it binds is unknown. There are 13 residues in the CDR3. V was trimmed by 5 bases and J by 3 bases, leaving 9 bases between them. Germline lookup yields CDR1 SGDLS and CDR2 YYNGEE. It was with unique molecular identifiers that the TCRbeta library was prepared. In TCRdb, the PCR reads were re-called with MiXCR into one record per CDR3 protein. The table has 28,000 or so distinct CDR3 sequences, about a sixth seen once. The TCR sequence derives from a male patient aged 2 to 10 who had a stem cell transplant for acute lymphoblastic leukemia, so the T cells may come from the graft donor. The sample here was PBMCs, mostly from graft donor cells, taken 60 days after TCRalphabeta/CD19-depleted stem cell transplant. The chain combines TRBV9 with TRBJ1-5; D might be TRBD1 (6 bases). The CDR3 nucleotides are TGTGCCAGCAGACGGGACAACAATCAGCCCCAGCATTTT. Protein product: CASRRDNNQPQHF.